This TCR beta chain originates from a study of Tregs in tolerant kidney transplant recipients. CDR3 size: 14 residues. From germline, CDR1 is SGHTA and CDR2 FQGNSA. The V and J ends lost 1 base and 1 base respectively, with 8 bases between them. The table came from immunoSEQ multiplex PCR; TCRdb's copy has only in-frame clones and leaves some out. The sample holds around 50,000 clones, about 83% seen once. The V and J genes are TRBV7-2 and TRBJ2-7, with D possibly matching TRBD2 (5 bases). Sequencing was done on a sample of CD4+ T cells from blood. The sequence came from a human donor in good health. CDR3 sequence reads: CASSLGPGSYEQYF. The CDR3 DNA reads TGTGCCAGCAGCTTAGGACCGGGATCCTACGAGCAGTACTTC.